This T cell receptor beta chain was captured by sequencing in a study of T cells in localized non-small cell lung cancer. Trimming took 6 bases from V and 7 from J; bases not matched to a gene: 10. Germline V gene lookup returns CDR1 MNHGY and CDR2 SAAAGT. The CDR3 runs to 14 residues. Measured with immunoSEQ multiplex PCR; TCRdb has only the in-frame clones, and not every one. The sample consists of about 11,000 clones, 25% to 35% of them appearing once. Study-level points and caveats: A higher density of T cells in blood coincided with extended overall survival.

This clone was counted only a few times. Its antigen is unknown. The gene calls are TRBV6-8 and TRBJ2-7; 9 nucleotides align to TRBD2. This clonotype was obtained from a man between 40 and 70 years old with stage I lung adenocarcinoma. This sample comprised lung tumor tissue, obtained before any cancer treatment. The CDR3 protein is CASRAGGTPGEQYF. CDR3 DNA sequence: TGTGCCAGCAGAGCGGGGGGTACTCCTGGAGAGCAGTACTTC.